Listed below are T cell receptor beta chains from one sample, sequenced in a study of T cell repertoires in ileal Crohn's disease. Libraries were prepared by immunoSEQ multiplex PCR; TCRdb keeps only in-frame clonotypes and omits some of them. The sample contains some 14,000 clones, about 85% of which appear only once. Sequencing input: ileal tissue. These receptors all come from an adult with Crohn's disease. CDR3s include the opening cysteine and the closing phenylalanine or tryptophan.

J gene,V gene,CDR3 protein
TRBJ2-5,TRBV29-1,CSVAPSGEKTQYF
TRBJ2-7,TRBV5-1,CASSPSTGLLYEQYF
TRBJ1-3,TRBV5-1,CASSQDRGNTIYF
TRBJ2-7,TRBV6-1,CASKWGGRSEQYF
TRBJ2-7,TRBV7-9,CASSLPRETYEQYF
TRBJ1-2,TRBV18,CASSPVRSENYGYTF
TRBJ2-7,TRBV9,CASSGPGQGDEQYF
TRBJ1-5,TRBV5-8,CASRAPVGGHQPQHF
TRBJ1-2,TRBV19,CASSLAGQGAGGYGYTF
TRBJ1-5,TRBV6-5,CASSLRGGTQPQHF
TRBJ1-4,TRBV4-1,CASSNRQGAGSNEKLFF
TRBJ2-1,TRBV11-2,CASRIGQGNEQFF
TRBJ2-7,TRBV11-1,CASSLGSAYEQYF
TRBJ1-1,TRBV4-1,CASSRTGTTEAFF
.,TRBV5-4,CASSLGTSGGTYEQYF
TRBJ2-2,TRBV5-1,CASSLARGTGELFF
TRBJ2-1,TRBV19,CASRLTSGGYNEQFF
TRBJ2-5,TRBV21-1,CASSNAPNWTGMKETQYF
TRBJ2-5,TRBV5-1,CASSVQSETQYF
TRBJ2-3,TRBV5-1,CASSQLTGGGTDTQYF
TRBJ2-7,TRBV28,CASSTGEGVGEQYF
TRBJ2-2,TRBV30,CAWNKGLATGELFF
TRBJ2-2,TRBV5-1,CASSLSGRGRNTGELFF
TRBJ1-1,TRBV9,CASSGGRGLNTEAFF
TRBJ1-2,TRBV6-1,CASSERGGGYGYTF
TRBJ2-1,TRBV7-3,CASSFPPSNEQFF
TRBJ2-5,TRBV5-1,CASMASVTFKQETQYF
TRBJ2-7,TRBV15,CATSTGQGLFAHEQYF
TRBJ2-1,TRBV9,CATGRGPYNEQFF
TRBJ2-7,TRBV18,CASSSTGTRTYEQYF
TRBJ1-2,TRBV30,CAWGTSYGYTF
TRBJ1-1,TRBV11-2,CASSLNFGQGNTEAFF
TRBJ1-1,TRBV10-3,CAITLNSLNTEAFF
TRBJ1-5,TRBV7-9,CASSAGTGGNQPQHF
TRBJ2-1,TRBV5-1,CASSLGTGSFPSPLF
TRBJ2-3,TRBV11-3,CASSRRVGGSTDTQYF
TRBJ2-7,TRBV9,CASSVDSSSYEQYF
TRBJ2-7,TRBV30,CAWARDSYYEQYF
TRBJ1-4,TRBV19,CASMPQGPNEKLFF
TRBJ2-7,TRBV30,CAWSRLAGTYEQYF